The 18 T cell receptor beta chains below come from one sample, sequenced in a study of T-cell memory formation after mild COVID-19. TCRdb itself ran the 5' RACE reads through MiXCR, one entry per CDR3 protein. Found here are around 300,000 distinct CDR3 sequences, approximately 14% of them singletons; the top ten hold 22%. The sequencing sample was made of PBMCs or a T cell subset sorted from them (not recorded which). The receptors shown here come from a man aged 18 to 30 who had mild COVID-19 (a few samples of this study predate the infection). Cell type and time point are not known.

This clonotype was counted ten times or more. CDR3 amino acids: CSALDRASTDTQYF. In nucleotides, the CDR3 is TGCAGTGCTCTTGACAGGGCTAGCACAGATACGCAGTATTTT. This chain links TRBV20-1 with TRBJ2-3, with TRBD1 identical over 7 bases. Germline CDR1 is DFQATT and CDR2 is SNEGSKA (reference sequence). The CDR3 covers 14 residues. J was trimmed by 0 bases and V by 5 bases; bases with no gene match: 5.

The rearrangement uses TRBV11-2 and TRBJ2-4; D is ambiguous. V was clipped by 1 base and J by 6 bases, with 4 bases between them. The CDR3 sequence is 12 residues long. CDR1 SGHAT and CDR2 FQNNGV come from the germline V gene. CDR3 bases: TGTGCCAGCAGCTTAGGGCCAAACATTCAGTACTTC. It codes for CASSLGPNIQYF.

The rearrangement uses TRBV5-1 and TRBJ2-3; D possibly corresponds to TRBD2 (5 bases). Trimming shortened V by 0 bases and J by 1 base, and 15 bases separated the two germline ends. CDR3 length: 17 residues. From germline, CDR1 is SGHRS and CDR2 YFSETQ. The CDR3, as DNA: TGCGCCAGCAGCTTGGCACCTAGCAGACCCCGCACAGATACGCAGTATTTT. Protein product: CASSLAPSRPRTDTQYF.

The V gene is TRBV18, the J gene TRBJ2-5, with D perhaps matching TRBD1 or TRBD2 (6 bases each). V dropped 8 bases and J dropped 5 bases, with 15 bases sitting between them. The CDR3 runs to 13 residues. Germline lookup yields CDR1 KGHSH and CDR2 LQKENI. The CDR3 loop reads CASHSRGRETQYF. The CDR3 DNA follows: TGTGCCAGCCATAGTCGGGGGCGCGAGACCCAGTACTTC.

V is TRBV6-4 and J is TRBJ2-1; D remains ambiguous. The CDR3 is 15 amino acids. Germline V gene sequence: CDR1 MRHNA, CDR2 SNTAGT. V was clipped by 0 bases and J by 0 bases, with 6 bases between them. CDR3 loop: CASSDSGRSYNEQFF. The CDR3 nucleotides read TGTGCCAGCAGTGACTCAGGGCGCTCCTACAATGAGCAGTTCTTC.

The chain is built from TRBV20-1 and TRBJ1-5, with a possible D match to TRBD1 (6 bases). Trimming took off 6 bases at V and 0 bases at J, with 12 bases between the two ends. From germline, CDR1 is DFQATT and CDR2 SNEGSKA (reference sequence). This CDR3 spans 14 amino acids. The chain's CDR3 is CSAAGTPSNQPQHF. CDR3 DNA sequence: TGCAGTGCAGCAGGGACACCTAGCAATCAGCCCCAGCATTTT.

The J gene is TRBJ1-5, the V gene TRBV20-1; D is perhaps TRBD1 (5 bases). The V end lost 0 bases, the J end lost 7 bases, and 10 bases lay between the germline ends. The CDR3 is 13 residues long. CDR1 is DFQATT, CDR2 SNEGSKA, per germline (reference sequence). The CDR3: CSARELAGQPQHF. For the CDR3, the DNA is TGCAGTGCTAGAGAACTTGCAGGGCAGCCCCAGCATTTT.

V usage is TRBV7-9 and J usage is TRBJ2-6; maybe TRBD1 (6 bases). Germline values: CDR1 SEHNR, CDR2 FQNEAQ (reference sequence). Trimming removed 4 bases at V and 1 base at J, with 11 bases between. The CDR3 spans 16 residues. Written as DNA, the CDR3 is TGTGCCAGCAGCTCGAACAGGGAGTCTGGGGCCAACGTCCTGACTTTC. This encodes CASSSNRESGANVLTF.

This clonotype has a handful of counts. The V gene is TRBV7-2, the J gene TRBJ2-5; no clear D. Deletions cut 1 base from V and 3 bases from J, with 6 bases between. CDR1 and CDR2 from the germline V gene are SGHTA and FQGNSA. The CDR3 totals 13 residues. CDR3 amino acids: CASSLVRKETQYF. The CDR3 bases are TGTGCCAGCAGCTTAGTAAGGAAAGAGACCCAGTACTTC.

This clonotype was seen a single time. The chain links TRBV6-5 to TRBJ2-7, with D possibly TRBD2 on 6 matching bases. Trimming cost V 5 bases and J 0 bases, with 14 bases left between them. The CDR3 totals 15 residues. Germline-derived CDR1 and CDR2 are MNHEY and SVGAGI. The CDR3 loop is CASSPWAGPSYEQYF. The CDR3 nucleotides are TGTGCCAGCAGTCCGTGGGCGGGGCCCTCCTACGAGCAGTACTTC.

The J gene is TRBJ2-2, the V gene TRBV10-3; 7 nucleotides agree with TRBD1. The junction had 9 bases not matched to a gene; V was cut back by 7 bases and J by 7 bases. CDR1 ENHRY and CDR2 SYGVKD come from the germline V gene. This CDR3 region has 14 residues. CDR3: CAIKGTATGGELFF. CDR3 nucleotides: TGTGCCATCAAGGGGACAGCGACGGGCGGGGAGCTGTTTTTT.

V is TRBV29-1 and J is TRBJ2-2; 7 bases agree with TRBD2. Losses at the gene ends were 4 bases for V and 3 bases for J; bases not matched to a gene: 11. The CDR3 runs 16 residues. Per the germline V gene, CDR1 is SQVTM and CDR2 is ANQGSEA. CDR3 loop: CSVGRGSGGHTGELFF. The CDR3 DNA reads TGCAGCGTTGGGCGGGGGAGCGGAGGACACACCGGGGAGCTGTTTTTT.

This clonotype was recorded a few times. The chain employs TRBV28 and TRBJ2-1; 9 bases map to TRBD1. The junction had 5 bases not matched to a gene; V was cut back by 3 bases and J by 2 bases. Germline assignment: CDR1 MDHEN and CDR2 SYDVKM. There are 16 residues in the CDR3. Here the CDR3 reads CASSFLDRGPYNEQFF. CDR3 sequence (DNA): TGTGCCAGCAGTTTTCTGGACAGGGGACCCTACAATGAGCAGTTCTTC.

This clonotype appeared a few times. The rearrangement links TRBV14 to TRBJ1-2; D remains ambiguous. Deletions cut 0 bases from V and 7 bases from J, with 12 bases between. Germline CDR1 and CDR2: SGHDN and FVKESK. The CDR3 is 14 residues long. The CDR3: CASSQDDRRLGYTF. As DNA, the CDR3 is TGTGCCAGCAGCCAAGACGACCGGCGCCTTGGCTACACCTTC. The full variable domain, completed using reference TRBV14 and TRBJ1-2, is EAGVTQFPSHSVIEKGQTVTLRCDPISGHDNLYWYRRVMGKEIKFLLHFVKESKQDESGMPNNRFLAERTGGTYSTLKVQPAELEDSGVYFCASSQDDRRLGYTFGSGTRLTVV.

This clonotype was recorded only once. The chain uses TRBV7-2 and TRBJ1-1, with D unclear. The CDR3 has 14 amino acids. V was shortened by 4 bases and J by 0 bases, with 9 bases between the two germline ends. CDR1 is SGHTA and CDR2 is FQGNSA in the germline V gene. The CDR3 here is CASSSLGLNTEAFF. For the CDR3, the DNA is TGTGCCAGCAGCTCTCTAGGACTGAACACTGAAGCTTTCTTT. The entire variable domain, with the rest obtained from reference TRBV7-2 and TRBJ1-1, is as follows: GAGVSQSPSNKVTEKGKDVELRCDPISGHTALYWYRQSLGQGLEFLIYFQGNSAPDKSGLPSDRFSAERTGGSVSTLTIQRTQQEDSAVYLCASSSLGLNTEAFFGQGTRLTVV.

This rearrangement joins TRBV5-1 to TRBJ2-1, with 11 nucleotides matching TRBD1. The CDR3 is 15 residues long. Germline CDR1 SGHRS, CDR2 YFSETQ. The J segment lost 12 bases and the V segment lost 5 bases, leaving 13 bases of the junction unmatched. CDR3 coding DNA: TGCGCCAGCAGTCGGACAGGGGGCGGATCGGTATGGCAGTTCTTC. Residues: CASSRTGGGSVWQFF.

The chain combines TRBV18 with TRBJ2-1; D remains unclear. This CDR3 has 14 residues. CDR1 KGHSH and CDR2 LQKENI come from the germline V gene. Between the trimmed V and J ends, which lost 7 bases and 7 bases, there was a span of 17 bases. In DNA form, the CDR3 reads TGTGCCAGCTTGACGCGCCAAACCCCAAATGAGCAGTTCTTC. Its protein product is CASLTRQTPNEQFF.

This chain joins TRBV4-3 and TRBJ1-2, with TRBD1 matching over 11 bases. Germline CDR1 and CDR2: LGHNA and YSLEER. This CDR3 contains 18 residues. V lost 0 bases and J lost 4; bases outside the gene matches: 10. This chain's CDR3 is CASSQDMAGTGGGYGYTF. The CDR3 nucleotides are TGCGCCAGCAGCCAAGATATGGCCGGGACAGGGGGGGGCTATGGCTACACCTTC.